Given below is one T cell receptor beta chain in context. What it binds is unknown. PCR primers comprised 60 Vbeta and 13 Jbeta primers. Data came from immunoSEQ multiplex PCR; TCRdb stores just in-frame clones and leaves some out. Counted here are about 190,000 clones, about three quarters occurring once; the ten biggest clones make up 1.1%. The data are from a study of cytomegalovirus exposure and HLA in healthy donors. Study outcomes and limitations: Analyses of presence/absence relied on an assumption of roughly uniform sequencing depth across donors. A later analysis reportedly found fewer N-insertions in an Asian-associated ancestry cluster than the roughly 670-donor mean.

The CDR3 spans 15 residues. Looked up from germline, CDR1 is SGHVS and CDR2 is FQNEAQ. Germline trimming cut 0 bases from V and 5 bases from J; bases unmatched to any gene: 6. This chain uses TRBV7-8 with TRBJ1-2, with 7 nucleotides matching TRBD1. The source is a woman between 40 and 55 years old in good health and CMV-seronegative. Sequencing input: PBMCs. CDR3 in DNA: TGTGCCAGCAGCTTAGCGGCAGGGGGTCAATATGGCTACACCTTC. This codes for CASSLAAGGQYGYTF.